Below are 6 T cell receptor beta chains sequenced from a single sample in a study of T cell responses to AZD1222 COVID-19 vaccine. Libraries were prepared by immunoSEQ multiplex PCR; TCRdb keeps only in-frame clonotypes and omits some of them. The repertoire includes just over 150,000 clones, around 87% of them detected once, and about a tenth sits in the top ten. Sequenced here: peripheral blood, sampled 28 days after the second AZD1222 dose. The receptors shown here come from an adult who received the AZD1222 COVID-19 vaccine.

The genes are TRBV4-1 and TRBJ2-1; 7 bases align to TRBD1. The germline V gene encodes CDR1 MGHRA and CDR2 YSYEKL. This CDR3 contains 15 residues. The J segment lost 10 bases and the V segment lost 4 bases, leaving 13 bases of the junction unmatched. The CDR3: CASSPRGQRTGEQFF. The CDR3, as DNA: TGCGCCAGCAGCCCTAGGGGACAGCGGACAGGCGAGCAGTTCTTC.

J is TRBJ2-2 and V is TRBV13; tentatively, D is TRBD1 (5 bases). V gave up 3 bases and J gave up 4 bases, with 6 bases separating them. CDR3 length: 13 residues. Germline V gene sequence: CDR1 PRHDT, CDR2 FYEKMQ (reference sequence). In DNA, the CDR3 is TGTGCCAGCAGCTTGACAGTCACCGGGGAGCTGTTTTTT. Its protein product is CASSLTVTGELFF.

This clone was picked up one time. The chain recombines TRBV5-1 with TRBJ1-5; D is unresolved. Germline V gives CDR1 SGHRS, CDR2 YFSETQ. V was trimmed by 0 bases and J by 6 bases, leaving 7 bases between them. The CDR3 extends over 13 amino acids. The CDR3 is CASSLAEGQPQHF. Here the CDR3 DNA reads TGCGCCAGCAGCTTGGCCGAGGGTCAGCCCCAGCATTTT.

V is TRBV7-9 and J is TRBJ2-2; TRBD1 agrees at 7 bases. Germline CDR1 SEHNR, CDR2 FQNEAQ (reference sequence). V shed 6 bases and J 1 base; nucleotides not matched to a gene: 8. The CDR3 runs to 16 residues. The CDR3 reads CASSPQTGRNTGELFF. CDR3 in DNA: TGTGCCAGCAGTCCACAGACAGGGCGGAACACCGGGGAGCTGTTTTTT.

The CDR3 nucleotides read TGTGCCAGTAGTACGCCACCCGGGACTAGCGGGAGCTCCTACAATGAGCAGTTCTTC. Protein product: CASSTPPGTSGSSYNEQFF. The chain employs TRBV19 and TRBJ2-1; 14 bases map to TRBD2. The junction had 8 bases not matched to a gene; V was cut back by 4 bases and J by 0 bases. The CDR3 has 19 amino acids. Germline V lookup: CDR1 LNHDA, CDR2 SQIVND (reference sequence). Based on the CDR3 plus reference TRBV19 and TRBJ2-1, the full variable domain is DGGITQSPKYLFRKEGQNVTLSCEQNLNHDAMYWYRQDPGQGLRLIYYSQIVNDFQKGDIAEGYSVSREKKESFPLTVTSAQKNPTAFYLCASSTPPGTSGSSYNEQFFGPGTRLTVL.

The chain uses TRBV27 and TRBJ2-6, with TRBD2 identical over 8 bases. Germline loops: CDR1 MNHEY, CDR2 SMNVEV (reference sequence). The V gene end was trimmed by 6 bases and the J gene end by 2 bases; junction bases not matched to a gene: 3. This CDR3 contains 15 residues. CDR3 in amino acids: CASSRAGAGANVLTF. In DNA form, the CDR3 reads TGTGCCAGCAGCCGAGCGGGAGCTGGGGCCAACGTCCTGACTTTC.